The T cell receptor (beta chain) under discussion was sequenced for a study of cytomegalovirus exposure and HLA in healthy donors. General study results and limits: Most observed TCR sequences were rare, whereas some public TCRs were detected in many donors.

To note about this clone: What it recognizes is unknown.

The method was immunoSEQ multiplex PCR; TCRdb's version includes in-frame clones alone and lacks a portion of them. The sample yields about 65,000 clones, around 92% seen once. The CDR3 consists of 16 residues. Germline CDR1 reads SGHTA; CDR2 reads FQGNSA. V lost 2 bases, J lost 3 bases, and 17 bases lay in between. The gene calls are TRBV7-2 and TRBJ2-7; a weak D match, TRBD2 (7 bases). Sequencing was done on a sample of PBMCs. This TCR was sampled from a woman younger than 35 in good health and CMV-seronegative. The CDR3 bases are TGTGCCAGCAGCTTATCGGGGGGCGGGGTGGGCTACGAGCAGTACTTC. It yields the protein CASSLSGGGVGYEQYF. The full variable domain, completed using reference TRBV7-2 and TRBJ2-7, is GAGVSQSPSNKVTEKGKDVELRCDPISGHTALYWYRQSLGQGLEFLIYFQGNSAPDKSGLPSDRFSAERTGGSVSTLTIQRTQQEDSAVYLCASSLSGGGVGYEQYFGPGTRLTVT.